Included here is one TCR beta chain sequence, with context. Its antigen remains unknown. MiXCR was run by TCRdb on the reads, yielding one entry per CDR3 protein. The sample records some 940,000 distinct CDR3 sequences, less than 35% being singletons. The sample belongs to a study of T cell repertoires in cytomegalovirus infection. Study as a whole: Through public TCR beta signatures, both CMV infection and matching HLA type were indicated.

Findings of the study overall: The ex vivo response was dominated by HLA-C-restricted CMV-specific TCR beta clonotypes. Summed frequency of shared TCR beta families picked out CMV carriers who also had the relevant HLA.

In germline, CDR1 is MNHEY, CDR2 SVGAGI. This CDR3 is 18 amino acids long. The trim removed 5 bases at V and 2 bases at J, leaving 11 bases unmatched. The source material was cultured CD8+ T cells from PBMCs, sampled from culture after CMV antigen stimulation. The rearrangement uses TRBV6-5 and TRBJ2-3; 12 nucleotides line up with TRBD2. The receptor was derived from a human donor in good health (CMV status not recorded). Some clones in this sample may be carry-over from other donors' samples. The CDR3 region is CASSHTSGGSLDTDTQYF. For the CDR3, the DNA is TGTGCCAGCAGTCATACTAGCGGGGGGTCATTGGACACAGATACGCAGTATTTT.